The 12 T cell receptor beta chains in this list originate from one sample, sequenced in a study of T cells in Graves' hyperthyroidism and ophthalmopathy. From RNA transcripts, TCR beta CDR3 regions were amplified. With the HTBI primer set, the TCR CDR3 went through a first round of RT-PCR. TCRdb passed the multiplex PCR reads through MiXCR, listing each CDR3 protein once. The data show about 500,000 distinct CDR3 sequences, with roughly 45% seen just once and around 44% held by the top ten. Sequenced material: peripheral blood or thyroid tissue (not recorded which). Every receptor here comes from an adult woman with Graves' disease, either hyperthyroidism or ophthalmopathy (not recorded which).

The sample holds many counts of this clonotype. The chain employs TRBV20-1 and TRBJ2-7; D might be TRBD1 (5 bases). Per the germline V gene, CDR1 is DFQATT and CDR2 is SNEGSKA (reference sequence). This CDR3 has 11 residues. V dropped 3 bases and J dropped 3 bases, with 6 bases sitting between them. The CDR3 region has the DNA TGCAGTGCTAGGGACAACTACGAGCAGTACTTC. This gives the protein CSARDNYEQYF.

V and J are TRBV19 and TRBJ2-7, with no clear D. V lost 7 bases to trimming and J lost 0 bases, with 7 bases between them. The germline gives CDR1 LNHDA, CDR2 SQIVND (reference sequence). CDR3 length: 12 residues. CDR3 nucleotides: TGTGCCAGTATGGGTAGCTCCTACGAGCAGTACTTC. It is translated as CASMGSSYEQYF.

V and J are TRBV5-1 and TRBJ1-2, with 10 bases that match TRBD1. Germline CDR1 reads SGHRS; CDR2 reads YFSETQ. This CDR3 has 13 residues. V shed 7 bases and J 3 bases; nucleotides not matched to a gene: 3. The CDR3 sequence: CASGTGDDYGYTF. The CDR3 nucleotides are TGCGCCAGCGGGACAGGGGATGACTATGGCTACACCTTC.

V and J are TRBV7-3 and TRBJ2-3, with 7 positions matching TRBD2. Germline-derived CDR1 and CDR2 are SGHTA and FQGTGA. The trim removed 5 bases at V and 4 bases at J, leaving 6 bases unmatched. This CDR3 has 14 residues. This CDR3 is CASSVMAGADTQYF. CDR3 nucleotide sequence: TGTGCCAGCAGCGTAATGGCGGGGGCAGATACGCAGTATTTT.

A few counts support this clonotype. The J gene is TRBJ2-7, the V gene TRBV20-1, with 7 nucleotides matching TRBD2. J gave up 0 bases and V 8 bases, and 4 bases lay outside the gene matches. CDR3 length equals 12 residues. Germline CDR1 is DFQATT and CDR2 is SNEGSKA (reference sequence). The CDR3 sequence is CSFSGASYEQYF. CDR3 in DNA: TGCAGTTTCAGCGGGGCCTCCTACGAGCAGTACTTC.

A single count supports this clonotype. The gene calls are TRBV20-1 and TRBJ2-5, with D unclear. The germline V and J ends were trimmed by 3 bases and 5 bases, with 4 bases remaining between them. CDR3 length: 10 amino acids. Per the germline V gene, CDR1 is DFQATT and CDR2 is SNEGSKA (reference sequence). CDR3 loop: CSASYETQYF. DNA for the CDR3: TGCAGTGCTAGCTATGAGACCCAGTACTTC.

The chain combines TRBV7-2 with TRBJ1-3; a possible D gene is TRBD1 (5 bases). Germline V gene data show CDR1 as SGHTA and CDR2 as FQGNSA. The V and J ends lost 1 base and 0 bases respectively, with 16 bases between them. The CDR3 runs 18 residues. As DNA, the CDR3 is TGTGCCAGCAGCTTAGGGGCCAGCTGGGACCTCTCTGGAAACACCATATATTTT. It is translated as CASSLGASWDLSGNTIYF.

This clonotype was detected a few times. The V and J genes are TRBV3-1 and TRBJ2-2; D remains ambiguous. Germline-derived CDR1 and CDR2 are LGHDT and YNNKEL (reference sequence). The CDR3 length is 12 residues. Trimming left V 1 base short and J 11 bases short, with 8 bases between. This CDR3 is CASSQARIELFF. DNA for the CDR3: TGTGCCAGCAGCCAAGCGAGGATAGAGCTGTTTTTT. The full variable domain, with the rest looked up from reference TRBV3-1 and TRBJ2-2, is DTAVSQTPKYLVTQMGNDKSIKCEQNLGHDTMYWYKQDSKKFLKIMFSYNNKELIINETVPNRFSPKSPDKAHLNLHINSLELGDSAVYFCASSQARIELFFGEGSRLTVL.

The J gene is TRBJ1-6, the V gene TRBV19, with unresolved D. CDR3 length: 16 amino acids. Germline-derived CDR1 and CDR2 are LNHDA and SQIVND (reference sequence). V was pared by 6 bases and J by 7 bases, with 19 bases between. Written as DNA, the CDR3 is TGTGCCAGTAGCACCGGGATAAGGTCGAAGAATTCACCCCTCCACTTT. Protein: CASSTGIRSKNSPLHF.

With respect to this clonotype: A much larger clone lies one base from this, so it may be a read error. The chain recombines TRBV4-2 with TRBJ1-1, with 7 bases lining up with TRBD1. CDR1 is LGHNA and CDR2 is YNFKEQ in the germline V gene. The CDR3 contains 16 residues. The CDR3 sequence: CASSQHLGQVNTGAFF. The CDR3 DNA reads as TGTGCCAGCAGCCAACACTTAGGACAGGTGAACACTGGAGCTTTCTTT.

Comment on this clonotype: Because it lacks the conserved phenylalanine or tryptophan at the end, this CDR3 is likely a read error. The DNA is omitted, as the CDR3 cannot be located on it reliably, and the CDR3 follows TCRdb's listing. V usage is TRBV7-2 and J usage is TRBJ1-3. Ends included, the CDR3 has 10 residues. Germline loops: CDR1 SGHTA, CDR2 FQGNSA. The CDR3 sequence is CASSLAGTYT.

The table lists this clonotype with many counts. The rearrangement joins TRBV20-1 to TRBJ2-2; TRBD2 aligns across 13 bases. CDR1 is DFQATT and CDR2 is SNEGSKA in the germline V gene (reference sequence). This CDR3 is built from 18 residues. The ends lost 2 bases at V and 2 bases at J; junction bases unmatched: 8. CDR3 coding DNA: TGCAGTGCTAGACCCATGGGACTAGCGGGGCCAAACACCGGGGAGCTGTTTTTT. Translation: CSARPMGLAGPNTGELFF.